This TCR beta chain was recovered during a study of T cell responses to AZD1222 COVID-19 vaccine. Study-wide findings and caveats: Among spike-specific TCRs, nearly half reportedly target unmutated variant regions. Researchers report vaccine-associated CD4 TCRs spanning spike, with dominance at 160-218 and 743-854. After two AZD1222 doses, spike-specific TCR breadth and depth rose versus day 0.

Note on this clone: Its antigen is still unknown.

Sequencing used immunoSEQ multiplex PCR; TCRdb keeps in-frame clones, though not all of them. The table records over 90,000 clones, 91% of them present only once. Germline-derived CDR1 and CDR2 are LNHDA and SQIVND (reference sequence). V gave up 6 bases and J gave up 4 bases; unmatched junction bases: 7. The CDR3 is made up of 16 amino acids. The sample here was peripheral blood, taken on day 0 of AZD1222 vaccination. V usage is TRBV19 and J usage is TRBJ2-7; 15 positions match TRBD2. This TCR was sampled from an adult in good health. This chain's CDR3 is CASSAEGTSGRYEQYF. The CDR3 DNA is TGTGCCAGTAGCGCGGAAGGGACTAGCGGGAGGTACGAGCAGTACTTC. The whole variable domain, remainder taken from reference TRBV19 and TRBJ2-7, is DGGITQSPKYLFRKEGQNVTLSCEQNLNHDAMYWYRQDPGQGLRLIYYSQIVNDFQKGDIAEGYSVSREKKESFPLTVTSAQKNPTAFYLCASSAEGTSGRYEQYFGPGTRLTVT.